The clone carrying this T cell receptor (beta chain) was seen more than once but under ten times. Antigen unknown. The data were taken from a study of T cell responses to AZD1222 COVID-19 vaccine. Study results and caveats: As reported, nearly half of all spike-specific TCRs target variant regions that are unmutated. Baseline seropositivity occurred in only a handful of AZD1222 recipients. Spike-specific TCR repertoires showed rising breadth and depth after two AZD1222 doses.

V dropped 4 bases and J dropped 8 bases, with 24 bases sitting between them. This CDR3 is built from 17 residues. Germline CDR1 is SGHAT and CDR2 is FQNNGV. Repertoires were generated with immunoSEQ multiplex PCR, while TCRdb's copy carries only in-frame clones and drops some. The sample holds under 150,000 clones, just over 90% seen once. The chain has TRBV11-2 and TRBJ2-1; a possible D gene is TRBD2 (5 bases). The sample in question was peripheral blood, obtained on day 0 of MenACWY control vaccination. This clonotype originated in an adult in good health. The CDR3 loop is CASSSLTGSKRIYEQFF. The CDR3 DNA reads TGTGCCAGCAGCTCCTTGACGGGATCCAAAAGAATATATGAGCAGTTCTTC.